This T cell receptor (beta chain) was identified during a study of blood T cells in healthy people across ages. To note about this clonotype: Relative to the germline gene, one junction end is altered; a read error may explain this.

A sample-barcoded 5' primer and a J-beta primer mix were used in a second PCR of about 7 to 11 cycles. With 12 random nucleotides, a template-switch adaptor tagged each individual cDNA molecule. TCRdb processed the 5' RACE reads anew with MiXCR; each CDR3 protein has one entry. This sample has 1,300,000 or so distinct CDR3 sequences; 59% occur once, and the top ten carry more than 6%. The sequencing sample was made of blood. The clonotype comes from a young man in good health.

The CDR3 nucleotides read TGCAGTGCTAGAGCGGGCCTTACTGCGACTAGCACAGATGCGCAGTATTTT. Protein product: CSARAGLTATSTDAQYF. The chain recombines TRBV20-1 with TRBJ2-3, with 7 bases fitting TRBD2. The CDR3 is 17 residues long. The V gene's germline CDR1 is DFQATT and CDR2 SNEGSKA (reference sequence).